This T cell receptor beta chain was identified during a study of PD-L1 blockade in urothelial cancer. This clone was recorded a few times. The CDR3 has 13 amino acids. Deletions cut 5 bases from V and 8 bases from J, with 13 bases between. Germline assignment: CDR1 MNHNS and CDR2 SASEGT. Regarding time point: peripheral blood 6 weeks after treatment start. This table comes from immunoSEQ multiplex PCR, and its TCRdb copy is limited to in-frame clones, with some not included. The sample consists of 100,000 to 150,000 clones, roughly 86% of them appearing once. The chain links TRBV6-1 to TRBJ2-1; tentatively, D is TRBD1 (5 bases). The sequence was collected from a man aged 50 to 59 with urothelial cancer. The material sequenced was PBMCs, taken around atezolizumab (anti-PD-L1) treatment. The CDR3 region has the DNA TGTGCCAGCAGTTGGACCTGGGGCGATGAGCAGTTCTTC. Its protein product is CASSWTWGDEQFF.